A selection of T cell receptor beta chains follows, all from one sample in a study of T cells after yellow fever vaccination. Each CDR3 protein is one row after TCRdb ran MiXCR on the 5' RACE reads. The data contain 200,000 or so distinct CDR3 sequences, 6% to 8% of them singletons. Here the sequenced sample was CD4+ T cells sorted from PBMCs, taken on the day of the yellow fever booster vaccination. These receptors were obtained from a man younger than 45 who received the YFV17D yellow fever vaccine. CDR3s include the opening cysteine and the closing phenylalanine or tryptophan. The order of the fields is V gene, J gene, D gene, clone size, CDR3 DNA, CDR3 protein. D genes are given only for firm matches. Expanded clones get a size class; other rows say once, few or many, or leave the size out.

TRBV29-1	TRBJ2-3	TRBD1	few	TGCAGCTCCGGGCCGGGACAGGGGGAAATCGGTACGCAGTATTTT	CSSGPGQGEIGTQYF
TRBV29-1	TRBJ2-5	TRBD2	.	TGCAGCGTTCTTAGCGGGAGAGTAATAAGGCAAGAGACCCAGTACTTC	CSVLSGRVIRQETQYF
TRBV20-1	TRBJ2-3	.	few	TGCAGTGCTAGAGGGGGACCCAAGGTTGGCACGCAGTATTTT	CSARGGPKVGTQYF
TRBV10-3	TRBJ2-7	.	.	TGTGCCATCAGTGAGTTCAGGGCCAGGTACGAGCAGTACTTC	CAISEFRARYEQYF
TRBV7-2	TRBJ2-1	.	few	TGTGCCAGCAGCCCCCTTCGCATCTCCGGTGAGCAGTTCTTC	CASSPLRISGEQFF
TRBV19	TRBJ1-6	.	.	TGTGCCAGTAGAACCGGGACAAAAGCCCCCCTCCACTTT	CASRTGTKAPLHF
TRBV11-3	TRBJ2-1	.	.	TGTGCCAGCAGCGGCTCGGTGATCGAGGGGTACAATGAGCAGTTCTTC	CASSGSVIEGYNEQFF
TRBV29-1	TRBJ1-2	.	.	TGCAGCGTCTCGACGGCTTGGAACTATGGCTACACCTTC	CSVSTAWNYGYTF
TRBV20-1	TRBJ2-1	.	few	TGCAGTGCTAGAAGTTTAGGGGAGCAGTTCTTC	CSARSLGEQFF
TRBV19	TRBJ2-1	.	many	TGTGCTACGGGGCAGGGGGGGACCTACAATGAGCAGTTCTTC	CATGQGGTYNEQFF
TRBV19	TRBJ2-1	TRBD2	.	TGTGCCAGTAGTACCATGTCCGGGAGGTCTAATGAGCAGTTCTTC	CASSTMSGRSNEQFF
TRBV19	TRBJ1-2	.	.	TGTGCCAGTAGCCCAGCAGGCACGAGGGGCTACACCTTC	CASSPAGTRGYTF
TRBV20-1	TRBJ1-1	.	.	TGCAGTGCTAGGGAACAGGGAAGAGGGGACACTGAAGCTTTCTTT	CSAREQGRGDTEAFF
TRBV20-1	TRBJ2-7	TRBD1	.	TGCAGTACCCCGGGACAGGGGGCCTACGAGCAGTACTTC	CSTPGQGAYEQYF
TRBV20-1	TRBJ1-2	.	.	TGCAGTGCTAGAGATGCCTCCCGGCAGGTCGATAGCGGCTACACCTTC	CSARDASRQVDSGYTF
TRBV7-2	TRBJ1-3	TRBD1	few	TGTGCCAGCAGCGCCGGGACAGCCTCTGGAAACACCATATATTTT	CASSAGTASGNTIYF
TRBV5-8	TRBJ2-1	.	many	TGTGCCAGCAGCTGGGGTGGGCCATACAATGAGCAGTTCTTC	CASSWGGPYNEQFF
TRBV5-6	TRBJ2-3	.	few	TGTGCCAGCAGCTTGCCCGACCTCACAGATACGCAGTATTTT	CASSLPDLTDTQYF
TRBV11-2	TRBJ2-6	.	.	TGTGCCAGCAGCTTAAGGGGGGGCCGGCTCTCTGGGGCCAACGTCCTGACTTTC	CASSLRGGRLSGANVLTF
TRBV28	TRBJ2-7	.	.	TGTGCCAGCAGTTTAAGGCGCGGTCCGTACGGGCAGTACTTC	CASSLRRGPYGQYF
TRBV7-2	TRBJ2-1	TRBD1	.	TGTGCCAGCAGGGCTGGACAGGGAGGAAATGAGCAGTTCTTC	CASRAGQGGNEQFF
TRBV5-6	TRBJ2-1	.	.	TGTGCCAGCATACCGGGACCACACAGCTCCTACAATGAGCAGTTCTTC	CASIPGPHSSYNEQFF
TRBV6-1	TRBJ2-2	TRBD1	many	TGTGCCAGCGGACCCGGGACAGGTAGCACCGGGGAGCTGTTTTTT	CASGPGTGSTGELFF
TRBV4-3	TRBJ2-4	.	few	TGCGCCAGCAGCCAAGGACCTTGGGACATTCAGTACTTC	CASSQGPWDIQYF
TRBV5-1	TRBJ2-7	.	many	TGCGCCAGCAGCTCTGTCGGGACAAACTACGAGCAGTACTTC	CASSSVGTNYEQYF
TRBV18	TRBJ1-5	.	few	TGTGCCAGCTCACCGATACAGGGATGGGATCAGCCCCAGCATTTT	CASSPIQGWDQPQHF
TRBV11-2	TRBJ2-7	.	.	TGTGCCAGCAGCTTAGGGACTGTCGGCGAGCAGTACTTC	CASSLGTVGEQYF
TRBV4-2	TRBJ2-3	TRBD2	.	TGTGCCAGCAGCCAAGAAGGTCCTCTAGCGGCCACAGATACGCAGTATTTT	CASSQEGPLAATDTQYF
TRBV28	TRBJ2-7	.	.	TGTGCCAGCACAAAATCACAGGGACTTCAGTACTTC	CASTKSQGLQYF
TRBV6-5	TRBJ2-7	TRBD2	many	TGTGCCAGCAGTTACTCGTACGGTAGCGGGAGGGCCAGCGAGCAGTACTTC	CASSYSYGSGRASEQYF
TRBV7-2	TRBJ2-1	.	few	TGTGCCAGCAGCTACACGTCCGGTTCCTACAATGAGCAGTTCTTC	CASSYTSGSYNEQFF
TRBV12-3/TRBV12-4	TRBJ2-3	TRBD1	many	TGTGCCAGCAGTTCTTCCGCCGGGACAGGGGGTGCAGATACGCAGTATTTT	CASSSSAGTGGADTQYF
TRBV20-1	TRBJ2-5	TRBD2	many	TGCAGTGCTGGCCTACTAGCGGGAGCAGGAGAGACCCAGTACTTC	CSAGLLAGAGETQYF
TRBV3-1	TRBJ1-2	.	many	TGTGCCAGCAGCCTAGCGGTTGGGACAAACTATGGCTACACCTTC	CASSLAVGTNYGYTF
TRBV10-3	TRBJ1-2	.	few	TGTGCCATCAGTGAGGACCCGGGGATCTATGGCTACACCTTC	CAISEDPGIYGYTF